These 26 T cell receptor beta chains share one sample of origin, sequenced in a study of cytomegalovirus exposure and HLA in healthy donors listed by TCRdb under 2017. Library generation was performed with the immunoSEQ multiplex PCR assay. For the multiplex PCR, a mixture combining 60 forward primers for TCR Vbeta segments and 13 reverse primers for TCR Jbeta segments was used. The source is immuneACCESS, and TCRdb retained only in-frame sequences with V and J called. Part of the clones is not carried over; for the studies checked, unresolved V genes explain less than half of this, and the remainder is unexplained. This sample has 140,000 to 150,000 clones in its table, and approximately 80% of those were observed once. Around 3.6% of the sample is taken by the ten largest. Sequencing was performed on PBMCs. All receptors come from a male donor in good health and CMV-seronegative.

The J gene is TRBJ1-1, the V gene TRBV18; TRBD1 might be the D (6 bases). This CDR3 contains 15 residues. Germline CDR1 and CDR2: KGHSH and LQKENI. V lost 0 bases to trimming and J lost 1 base, with 9 bases between them. In DNA form, the CDR3 reads TGTGCCAGCTCACCACCACAAGGGGGGAACACTGAAGCTTTCTTT. Translated, it gives CASSPPQGGNTEAFF.

This clone has just a few counts. The rearrangement joins TRBV5-4 to TRBJ2-3, with TRBD2 identical over 8 bases. CDR1 and CDR2 (germline): SGHNT, YYREEE (reference sequence). The CDR3 extends over 17 amino acids. V shed 1 base, J shed 0 bases, and the junction held 7 bases outside the gene matches. The CDR3 reads CASSLKTLAGSTDTQYF. DNA for the CDR3: TGTGCCAGCAGCTTGAAGACCTTAGCGGGGAGCACAGATACGCAGTATTTT.

The sample holds a few counts of this clone. This chain uses TRBV2 with TRBJ2-7; TRBD2 aligns across 9 bases. CDR1 SNHLY and CDR2 FYNNEI come from the germline V gene. The CDR3 is made up of 15 amino acids. Germline trimming cut 3 bases from V and 0 bases from J; bases unmatched to any gene: 3. The CDR3 coding sequence is TGTGCCAGCAGTGACCTAGCGGGGAGCTCCTACGAGCAGTACTTC. Protein: CASSDLAGSSYEQYF.

The chain recombines TRBV18 with TRBJ1-2, with D unresolved. This CDR3 is built from 11 residues. Germline V gene lookup returns CDR1 KGHSH and CDR2 LQKENI. Trimming removed 9 bases from V and 4 bases from J, with 9 bases in between. CDR3 in amino acids: CASSESYGYTF. The CDR3 nucleotides are TGTGCCAGTTCAGAGAGCTATGGCTACACCTTC.

This clone was detected a few times. This rearrangement joins TRBV4-3 to TRBJ1-2; tentative D call: TRBD1 (5 bases). Germline V gene sequence: CDR1 LGHNA, CDR2 YSLEER. V was shortened by 1 base and J by 0 bases, with 9 bases between the two germline ends. The CDR3 runs 15 residues. This chain's CDR3 is CASSQGTYTNYGYTF. The CDR3 region has the DNA TGCGCCAGCAGCCAAGGGACATATACTAACTATGGCTACACCTTC.

The chain is built from TRBV7-9 and TRBJ2-3; 8 positions agree with TRBD2. V lost 8 bases to trimming and J lost 5 bases; unmatched junction nucleotides: 6. Germline-derived CDR1 and CDR2 are SEHNR and FQNEAQ (reference sequence). The CDR3 spans 13 residues. The CDR3 sequence: CASGSGKVDTQYF. The CDR3 region has the DNA TGTGCCAGCGGTAGCGGGAAAGTAGATACGCAGTATTTT. The entire variable domain, with the rest obtained from reference TRBV7-9 and TRBJ2-3, is as follows: DTGVSQNPRHKITKRGQNVTFRCDPISEHNRLYWYRQTLGQGPEFLTYFQNEAQLEKSRLLSDRFSAERPKGSFSTLEIQRTEQGDSAMYLCASGSGKVDTQYFGPGTRLTVL.

V gene TRBV28 combines with J gene TRBJ2-7, with a weak D call TRBD2 (5 bases). CDR1 is MDHEN and CDR2 is SYDVKM in the germline V gene. Trimming took 5 bases from V and 0 from J, leaving 5 bases between them. This CDR3 is 12 amino acids long. CDR3 amino acids: CASSRDSYEQYF. The DNA for the CDR3 is TGTGCCAGCAGTCGGGACTCCTACGAGCAGTACTTC.

This clone was detected a few times. This CDR3 reads CASSSPRTSGGSTYF. The CDR3 region has the DNA TGTGCCAGCAGTTCCCCAAGGACTAGCGGGGGATCGACGTACTTC. The chain uses TRBV6-5 and TRBJ2-7; 13 nucleotides line up with TRBD2. The trim removed 4 bases at V and 12 bases at J, leaving 12 bases unmatched. From germline, CDR1 is MNHEY and CDR2 SVGAGI. The length of the CDR3 is 15 residues.

The rearrangement joins TRBV18 to TRBJ1-2; 7 bases are shared with TRBD1. The length of the CDR3 is 13 residues. V lost 3 bases, J lost 10 bases, and 8 bases stayed unmatched. The germline gives CDR1 KGHSH, CDR2 LQKENI. The CDR3 DNA is TGTGCCAGCTCACCCACGGGACAGCGCGACTACACCTTC. It encodes CASSPTGQRDYTF.

The V and J genes are TRBV9 and TRBJ2-1; 11 bases are a match to TRBD2. The CDR3 contains 16 residues. V lost 4 bases to trimming and J lost 7 bases; unmatched junction nucleotides: 10. Germline lookup yields CDR1 SGDLS and CDR2 YYNGEE. This CDR3 reads CASSPRVAGGSNEQFF. In nucleotides, the CDR3 is TGTGCCAGCAGCCCCCGTGTAGCGGGAGGGTCAAATGAGCAGTTCTTC.

To note about this clone: The sample carries other DNA sequences with the same CDR3. The gene calls are TRBV30 and TRBJ2-1; D not resolved. The CDR3 consists of 11 residues. Germline V gives CDR1 GTSNPN, CDR2 SVGIG (reference sequence). Trimming removed 0 bases at V and 9 bases at J, with 6 bases between. This chain's CDR3 is CAWSVSREQFF. The CDR3 nucleotides are TGTGCCTGGAGTGTATCCCGTGAGCAGTTCTTC. Using reference TRBV30 and TRBJ2-1 for the parts outside the CDR3, the full variable domain is SQTIHQWPATLVQPVGSPLSLECTVEGTSNPNLYWYRQAAGRGLQLLFYSVGIGQISSEVPQNLSASRPQDRQFILSSKKLLLSDSGFYLCAWSVSREQFFGPGTRLTVL.

The chain is built from TRBV5-1 and TRBJ2-2; D possibly corresponds to TRBD1 (5 bases). This CDR3 comprises 15 residues. V was trimmed by 8 bases and J by 2 bases, leaving 16 bases between them. CDR1 and CDR2 from the germline V gene are SGHRS and YFSETQ. The DNA for the CDR3 is TGCGCCAGGACCCTAAGGGGTAATAACACCGGGGAGCTGTTTTTT. The encoded protein is CARTLRGNNTGELFF.

The chain uses TRBV7-2 and TRBJ1-2; 7 bases line up with TRBD1. The germline gives CDR1 SGHTA, CDR2 FQGNSA. The CDR3 spans 15 residues. The V gene end was trimmed by 5 bases and the J gene end by 8 bases; junction bases not matched to a gene: 14. This CDR3 reads CASSRDHPGQTGYTF. The CDR3 DNA is TGTGCCAGCAGCCGAGACCATCCGGGACAGACGGGCTACACCTTC.

The chain has TRBV9 and TRBJ1-3; a weak D match, TRBD1 (5 bases). Germline assignment: CDR1 SGDLS and CDR2 YYNGEE. The CDR3 covers 16 residues. V lost 4 bases, J lost 4 bases, and 18 bases lay in between. The CDR3 reads CASSWSGGRGGNTIYF. CDR3 nucleotides: TGTGCCAGCAGCTGGTCGGGGGGGAGAGGGGGAAACACCATATATTTT.

The V gene is TRBV18, the J gene TRBJ1-1, with D perhaps TRBD1 (5 bases). The CDR3 contains 17 residues. Germline CDR1 KGHSH, CDR2 LQKENI. V lost 3 bases to trimming and J lost 1 base, with 18 bases between them. DNA of the CDR3: TGTGCCAGCTCACCCTCCTCACAGGCGAAGAGGAACACTGAAGCTTTCTTT. As protein: CASSPSSQAKRNTEAFF.

Here the CDR3 reads CASQEQANTEAFF. The CDR3 nucleotides are TGTGCCAGCCAAGAACAGGCGAACACTGAAGCTTTCTTT. The V call is TRBV5-4, the J call TRBJ1-1, with D maybe TRBD1 (5 bases). Trimming shortened V by 7 bases and J by 1 base, and 11 bases separated the two germline ends. This CDR3 has 13 amino acids. Germline CDR1 reads SGHNT; CDR2 reads YYREEE (reference sequence).

As for this clone: One junction end disagrees with the germline gene, perhaps due to a read error. The rearrangement joins TRBV27 to TRBJ2-4; 7 bases line up with TRBD1. CDR3 size: 17 residues. CDR1 and CDR2 from the germline V gene are MNHEY and SMNVEV (reference sequence). CDR3 protein: CAGSRKGASSAKNIQYF. In DNA, the CDR3 is TGTGCCGGCAGCCGAAAGGGGGCTAGCTCGGCCAAAAACATTCAGTACTTC.

V gene TRBV6-1 combines with J gene TRBJ2-5, with D possibly TRBD1 on 6 matching bases. CDR3 length equals 14 residues. V lost 6 bases, J lost 0 bases, and 11 bases lay in between. The germline V gene has CDR1 MNHNS and CDR2 SASEGT. CDR3 in DNA: TGTGCCAGCAGCGACAGGTCGTACCAAGAGACCCAGTACTTC. Translating gives CASSDRSYQETQYF.

The V gene is TRBV6-1, the J gene TRBJ1-4; TRBD1 might be the D (5 bases). V lost 1 base to trimming and J lost 4 bases, with 13 bases between them. The CDR3 runs 16 residues. In germline, CDR1 is MNHNS, CDR2 SASEGT. The CDR3 here is CASSEGGGFGNEKLFF. The CDR3, as DNA: TGTGCCAGCAGTGAAGGGGGGGGGTTTGGTAATGAAAAACTGTTTTTT.

This chain connects TRBV2 to TRBJ2-7; 7 bases align to TRBD2. The CDR3 loop spans 10 amino acids. V lost 8 bases and J lost 7; bases outside the gene matches: 2. Looked up from germline, CDR1 is SNHLY and CDR2 is FYNNEI. The CDR3 region is CASGGEEQYF. The CDR3 DNA follows: TGTGCCAGCGGGGGGGAGGAGCAGTACTTC. Full variable domain (outside the CDR3, taken from reference TRBV2 and TRBJ2-7): EPEVTQTPSHQVTQMGQEVILRCVPISNHLYFYWYRQILGQKVEFLVSFYNNEISEKSEIFDDQFSVERPDGSNFTLKIRSTKLEDSAMYFCASGGEEQYFGPGTRLTVT.

The chain recombines TRBV6-5 with TRBJ1-2, with a weak D call TRBD1 (6 bases). Germline V gene data show CDR1 as MNHEY and CDR2 as SVGAGI. The CDR3 runs 14 residues. Trimming cost V 5 bases and J 5 bases, with 15 bases left between them. CDR3 amino acids: CASSLRQVWYGYTF. In nucleotides, the CDR3 is TGTGCCAGCAGTCTCCGACAGGTCTGGTATGGCTACACCTTC.

This rearrangement joins TRBV6-1 to TRBJ1-1; D is unclear. Trimming removed 8 bases from V and 6 bases from J, with 16 bases in between. The CDR3 has 13 amino acids. CDR1 and CDR2 (germline): MNHNS, SASEGT. In nucleotides, the CDR3 is TGTGCCAGCCCTAAAGAGGAGAGGGCTGAAGCTTTCTTT. This translates into CASPKEERAEAFF.

This clone was recorded only once. This chain links TRBV6-1 with TRBJ2-2, with D perhaps matching TRBD1 (6 bases). V gave up 1 base and J gave up 5 bases, with 14 bases separating them. Germline lookup yields CDR1 MNHNS and CDR2 SASEGT. The CDR3 is made up of 16 amino acids. CDR3 sequence: CASSEEAGVLTGELFF. The DNA for the CDR3 is TGTGCCAGCAGTGAAGAGGCAGGGGTTTTGACCGGGGAGCTGTTTTTT.

This clone was counted between two and nine times. The chain joins TRBV6-6 to TRBJ2-1; 9 bases fit TRBD2. Germline CDR1 MNHNY, CDR2 SVGAGI (reference sequence). The CDR3 consists of 15 residues. V lost 5 bases and J lost 3; bases outside the gene matches: 5. CDR3 sequence: CASSERGEVYNEQFF. CDR3 DNA sequence: TGTGCCAGCAGTGAGCGGGGGGAGGTCTACAATGAGCAGTTCTTC.

As regards this clone: Its ends do not fully match the called genes, so a read error is possible. This chain joins TRBV7-9 and TRBJ1-3, with D possibly being TRBD1 (6 bases). The CDR3 is 15 residues long. Germline-derived CDR1 and CDR2 are SEHNR and FQNEAQ (reference sequence). CDR3 coding DNA: TGTTCCAGCAGCTTCGACAGGAACTCTGGAAACACCATATATTTT. Residues: CSSSFDRNSGNTIYF.

The chain carries TRBV9 and TRBJ1-3, with D uncertain. This CDR3 is built from 12 residues. The V end was cut by 4 bases, the J end by 7 bases, with 9 bases between. The germline V gene has CDR1 SGDLS and CDR2 YYNGEE. CDR3 loop: CASSTNRNTIYF. In DNA, the CDR3 is TGTGCCAGCAGCACAAATCGTAACACCATATATTTT.